In this sample, the clone carrying this TCR beta chain turned up many times. The sample comes from a study of blood T cells in healthy people across ages. CDR1 and CDR2 from the germline V gene are SEHNR and FQNEAQ (reference sequence). Trimming left V 3 bases short and J 5 bases short, with 10 bases between. This CDR3 has 13 amino acids. The authors ran a second PCR of about 7 to 11 cycles using a sample-barcoded 5' primer and a J-beta primer mix. All cDNA molecules were each tagged by a template-switch adaptor with 12 random nucleotides. TCRdb ran MiXCR on the 5' RACE reads and lists one entry per CDR3 protein. Counted here are 1.4 million or so distinct CDR3 sequences, roughly 43% occurring once; the ten biggest clones make up around 4%. The amount of total RNA extracted per sample was at least 5.5 micrograms.

The receptor's source is a woman between 18 and 30 years old in good health. This chain uses TRBV7-9 with TRBJ1-2, with a tentative D call TRBD1 (5 bases). Sequenced input: blood. In DNA form, the CDR3 reads TGTGCCAGCAGCTTGGGACCATCGTATGGCTACACCTTC. Translation: CASSLGPSYGYTF.